The 32 T cell receptor beta chains below all came from one sample that was sequenced in a study of radiotherapy plus CTLA-4 blockade in lung cancer. Using immunoSEQ multiplex PCR, the repertoire was profiled, and TCRdb retains in-frame clones only, with some absent. The sample consists of 35,000 to 40,000 clones, about 86% of them appearing once. The sequencing here drew on peripheral blood, taken from a patient treated with radiotherapy plus ipilimumab. Every receptor here comes from a human donor with non-small cell lung cancer whose response to radiotherapy plus ipilimumab could not be evaluated.

This clone came up once. J is TRBJ2-1 and V is TRBV7-3; 11 bases are shared with TRBD2. Germline trimming cut 1 base from V and 8 bases from J; bases unmatched to any gene: 7. Germline CDR1 SGHTA, CDR2 FQGTGA. The CDR3 sequence is 16 residues long. The CDR3 protein is CASSLIAGGPLDEQFF. The DNA of the CDR3 is TGTGCCAGCAGCTTAATAGCGGGAGGGCCTCTCGATGAGCAGTTCTTC.

The chain links TRBV5-1 to TRBJ1-2, with a possible D match to TRBD1 (6 bases). Germline V gives CDR1 SGHRS, CDR2 YFSETQ. The CDR3 has 13 residues. Trimming removed 2 bases at V and 5 bases at J, with 10 bases between. CDR3 sequence reads: CASSFGQGYGYTF. Written as DNA, the CDR3 is TGCGCCAGCAGCTTCGGGCAGGGGTATGGCTACACCTTC.

CDR3 DNA sequence: TGTGCCAGCAGCTTAGTAGGAGGGACAGCCCCTGAAGCTTTCTTT. Residues: CASSLVGGTAPEAFF. V usage is TRBV7-2 and J usage is TRBJ1-1; 7 positions match TRBD1. CDR3 length: 15 residues. The ends lost 1 base at V and 6 bases at J; junction bases unmatched: 8. Per germline, CDR1 SGHTA and CDR2 FQGNSA.

The chain joins TRBV4-1 to TRBJ2-3, with 11 nucleotides matching TRBD1. Germline V gene sequence: CDR1 MGHRA, CDR2 YSYEKL. The CDR3 contains 15 residues. V gave up 2 bases and J gave up 3 bases; unmatched junction bases: 1. CDR3 protein: CASSQRDRGTDTQYF. The CDR3 coding sequence is TGCGCCAGCAGCCAACGGGACAGGGGGACAGATACGCAGTATTTT.

The rearrangement joins TRBV19 to TRBJ1-2, with a tentative D call TRBD1 (5 bases). Between the trimmed V and J ends, which lost 7 bases and 7 bases, there was a span of 16 bases. CDR1 is LNHDA, CDR2 SQIVND, per germline (reference sequence). The CDR3 extends over 13 amino acids. The CDR3 DNA follows: TGTGCCAGTACCCCCGGGGGGGAGAGTGGCTACACCTTC. Translated: CASTPGGESGYTF.

The chain recombines TRBV4-1 with TRBJ2-1, with 7 bases matching TRBD2. CDR1 and CDR2 from the germline V gene are MGHRA and YSYEKL. With V trimmed by 4 bases and J by 3 bases, 9 bases remained unmatched. The CDR3 has 16 amino acids. The DNA of the CDR3 is TGCGCCAGCAGCCCCGTTGTGGGGGGGGTCTACAATGAGCAGTTCTTC. Its translation: CASSPVVGGVYNEQFF.

J is TRBJ2-5 and V is TRBV7-2; TRBD1 aligns across 7 bases. CDR1 is SGHTA, CDR2 FQGNSA, per germline. This CDR3 is 14 amino acids long. The V segment lost 5 bases and the J segment 1 base; nucleotides outside the gene matches: 4. The CDR3 reads CASSLDRVQETQYF. DNA for the CDR3: TGTGCCAGCAGCCTAGACAGGGTCCAAGAGACCCAGTACTTC.

The rearrangement links TRBV5-6 to TRBJ1-6; D is unclear. V was clipped by 2 bases and J by 8 bases, with 11 bases between them. Germline V gene sequence: CDR1 SGHDT, CDR2 YYEEEE. This CDR3 comprises 14 residues. As DNA, the CDR3 is TGTGCCAGCAGCTTTCGGGTTCGGGATTCACCCCTCCACTTT. This codes for CASSFRVRDSPLHF.

The chain links TRBV7-2 to TRBJ2-1, with 9 bases identical to TRBD2. V lost 0 bases, J lost 0 bases, and 6 bases stayed unmatched. The CDR3 spans 18 residues. CDR1 is SGHTA, CDR2 FQGNSA, per germline. CDR3 nucleotide sequence: TGTGCCAGCAGCTTAGCGACTAGCGGACCCAGCTCCTACAATGAGCAGTTCTTC. Residues: CASSLATSGPSSYNEQFF.

The rearrangement links TRBV11-2 to TRBJ1-4, with D tentatively TRBD1 (5 bases). This CDR3 has 16 amino acids. The V gene lost 1 base and the J gene lost 0 bases, with 9 bases spanning the gap. Germline CDR1 is SGHAT and CDR2 is FQNNGV. The chain's CDR3 is CASSLGSRATNEKLFF. The CDR3 coding sequence is TGTGCCAGCAGCTTAGGGTCCAGGGCAACTAATGAAAAACTGTTTTTT. Variable domain in full (rest from reference TRBV11-2 and TRBJ1-4): EAGVAQSPRYKIIEKRQSVAFWCNPISGHATLYWYQQILGQGPKLLIQFQNNGVVDDSQLPKDRFSAERLKGVDSTLKIQPAKLEDSAVYLCASSLGSRATNEKLFFGSGTQLSVL.

The chain carries TRBV7-2 and TRBJ2-5, with a weak D call TRBD1 (5 bases). The ends were cut back, 1 base at V and 3 bases at J, with 6 bases in the middle. The V gene's germline CDR1 is SGHTA and CDR2 FQGNSA. The CDR3 has 13 residues. As DNA, the CDR3 is TGTGCCAGCAGCTTAGTCAGGGAAGAGACCCAGTACTTC. Translated, it gives CASSLVREETQYF.

Comment on this clone: A read error may produce the germline difference seen at one junction end. The gene calls are TRBV7-2 and TRBJ2-7; tentatively, D is TRBD2 (5 bases). The CDR3 extends over 12 amino acids. Per the germline V gene, CDR1 is SGHTA and CDR2 is FQGNSA. As DNA, the CDR3 is TGTGCCAGCAGCATCCGCGTCGGGGAGCAGTGCTTC. Protein product: CASSIRVGEQCF.

The chain is built from TRBV28 and TRBJ1-4, with TRBD1 identical over 8 bases. The CDR3 is 14 amino acids. With V trimmed by 6 bases and J by 6 bases, 6 bases remained unmatched. The germline CDR1 and CDR2 sequences are MDHEN and SYDVKM. This CDR3 reads CASSSDRAYEKLFF. The CDR3, as DNA: TGTGCCAGCAGCTCGGACAGGGCGTATGAAAAACTGTTTTTT.

This rearrangement joins TRBV28 to TRBJ2-4, with TRBD1 identical over 7 bases. The germline CDR1 and CDR2 sequences are MDHEN and SYDVKM. The CDR3 contains 16 residues. V lost 6 bases and J lost 9; bases outside the gene matches: 17. Written as DNA, the CDR3 is TGTGCCAGCAGCGTCCGACAGGGTGGGGAATCGTTCATTCAGTACTTC. This gives the protein CASSVRQGGESFIQYF.

The chain couples TRBV19 to TRBJ1-5, with TRBD1 matching 7 bases. Looked up from germline, CDR1 is LNHDA and CDR2 is SQIVND (reference sequence). The CDR3 totals 15 residues. V shed 0 bases, J shed 9 bases, and the junction held 8 bases outside the gene matches. CDR3 sequence reads: CASSIDRTGGLPQHF. The CDR3, as DNA: TGTGCCAGTAGTATAGACAGGACAGGAGGTTTGCCCCAGCATTTT.

This clone was seen more than once but under ten times. V usage is TRBV7-2 and J usage is TRBJ1-2; no definite D call. V was cut by 7 bases and J by 5 bases, with 20 bases left in between. The germline gives CDR1 SGHTA, CDR2 FQGNSA. The CDR3 sequence is 15 residues long. CDR3 region: CASTILPAGPYGYTF. In DNA, the CDR3 is TGTGCCAGCACTATCCTCCCAGCAGGCCCTTATGGCTACACCTTC. Full variable domain (remainder filled in from reference TRBV7-2 and TRBJ1-2): GAGVSQSPSNKVTEKGKDVELRCDPISGHTALYWYRQSLGQGLEFLIYFQGNSAPDKSGLPSDRFSAERTGGSVSTLTIQRTQQEDSAVYLCASTILPAGPYGYTFGSGTRLTVV.

J is TRBJ2-5 and V is TRBV7-2; tentatively, D is TRBD1 (5 bases). V was pared by 5 bases and J by 5 bases, with 15 bases between. Germline V gene data show CDR1 as SGHTA and CDR2 as FQGNSA. The CDR3 spans 14 residues. CDR3 bases: TGTGCCAGCAGCCAAGGGGCTTTCTGGGAGACCCAGTACTTC. Its translation: CASSQGAFWETQYF.

The chain couples TRBV11-1 to TRBJ2-7, with TRBD2 matching over 8 bases. Germline CDR1 and CDR2: SGHAT and FQDESV (reference sequence). Trimming removed 5 bases from V and 3 bases from J; junction bases left unmatched: 9. The CDR3 is 15 amino acids. The CDR3, as DNA: TGTGCCAGCAGCCCGTCCCGGGAGGGCCTCTACGAGCAGTACTTC. Its translation: CASSPSREGLYEQYF.

The chain is built from TRBV9 and TRBJ1-2, with no clear D. The CDR3 has 13 residues. Germline loops: CDR1 SGDLS, CDR2 YYNGEE. V lost 4 bases and J lost 4, with 11 bases in between. The CDR3 DNA follows: TGTGCCAGCAGCCCCGGGAGGATCTATGGCTACACCTTC. Translated: CASSPGRIYGYTF.

The chain links TRBV18 to TRBJ2-1, with TRBD2 matching over 8 bases. Trimming took 3 bases from V and 9 from J; bases not matched to a gene: 7. The V gene's germline CDR1 is KGHSH and CDR2 LQKENI. The CDR3 has 14 amino acids. The CDR3 bases are TGTGCCAGCTCACCTTTTTCCCGGGAGGGTGAGCAGTTCTTC. Its translation: CASSPFSREGEQFF.

The chain recombines TRBV12-2 with TRBJ1-4; the D segment call TRBD1 is taken from the table without a DNA check. TRBV12-2 is a pseudogene. The CDR3 spans 14 residues. DNA for the CDR3: TGTGCAAGTCGCGCCGGGACAGGGGTGGTAGAACTGTTTTTT. This translates into CASRAGTGVVELFF.

The sample holds one count of this clone. This rearrangement joins TRBV28 to TRBJ1-2; 7 nucleotides agree with TRBD1. In germline, CDR1 is MDHEN, CDR2 SYDVKM. The CDR3 contains 16 residues. The junction had 10 bases not matched to a gene; V was cut back by 2 bases and J by 4 bases. CDR3 protein: CASSLPPGQNPYGYTF. The CDR3 DNA follows: TGTGCCAGCAGTTTACCCCCGGGACAGAACCCCTATGGCTACACCTTC.

The count of this clone is one. Additional DNA sequences in this sample encode the identical CDR3. The V call is TRBV29-1, the J call TRBJ1-1; 7 bases are shared with TRBD1. CDR3 length: 13 amino acids. The germline V gene encodes CDR1 SQVTM and CDR2 ANQGSEA. The ends lost 7 bases at V and 2 bases at J; junction bases unmatched: 7. The CDR3 is CSATTGPNTEAFF. CDR3 nucleotides: TGCAGCGCCACGACAGGGCCCAACACTGAAGCTTTCTTT.

The chain recombines TRBV28 with TRBJ2-1; D perhaps matches TRBD2 (5 bases). The germline V gene encodes CDR1 MDHEN and CDR2 SYDVKM. Trimming cost V 4 bases and J 12 bases, with 13 bases left between them. The CDR3 runs to 12 residues. The CDR3: CASSSERVRQFF. DNA of the CDR3: TGTGCCAGCAGTTCCGAGAGGGTGAGGCAGTTCTTC.

This rearrangement joins TRBV7-8 to TRBJ2-2, with D hard to call. Germline loops: CDR1 SGHVS, CDR2 FQNEAQ. Trimming shortened V by 4 bases and J by 0 bases, and 3 bases separated the two germline ends. The CDR3 covers 13 residues. CDR3 region: CASSSSNTGELFF. Written as DNA, the CDR3 is TGTGCCAGCAGCTCATCGAACACCGGGGAGCTGTTTTTT.

The V and J genes are TRBV5-6 and TRBJ2-1; TRBD2 matches at 7 bases. The germline V gene has CDR1 SGHDT and CDR2 YYEEEE. CDR3 length: 15 amino acids. The junction had 11 bases not matched to a gene; V was cut back by 4 bases and J by 7 bases. The CDR3 DNA is TGTGCCAGCAGCCCCGCTAGCGGAGCGTGGAATGAGCAGTTCTTC. It yields the protein CASSPASGAWNEQFF.

A remark on this clone: The CDR3 end shows no conserved phenylalanine or tryptophan, and so a read error is likely. The limits of the CDR3 on the DNA are not certain, so only TCRdb's listed CDR3 is given. The CDR3 sequence: CASSPPGQKRS. This chain connects TRBV21-1 to TRBJ1-3; the table assigns TRBD1, which was not confirmed against the DNA. TRBV21-1 is a recognized pseudogene. From its first to its last residue, the CDR3 has 11 amino acids.

The chain combines TRBV27 with TRBJ2-7; 7 positions match TRBD1. The CDR3 is 14 residues long. Trimming removed 6 bases from V and 3 bases from J; junction bases left unmatched: 8. The germline V gene encodes CDR1 MNHEY and CDR2 SMNVEV (reference sequence). The CDR3 coding sequence is TGTGCCAGCAGGCCCCCGGGACAGCTCTACGAGCAGTACTTC. Its protein is CASRPPGQLYEQYF.

Turning to this clone: Within the sample, other DNA sequences also encode this same CDR3. The chain links TRBV7-9 to TRBJ2-7; TRBD1 aligns across 12 bases. The CDR3 has 16 amino acids. V shed 6 bases and J 4 bases; nucleotides not matched to a gene: 10. Germline CDR1 and CDR2: SEHNR and FQNEAQ (reference sequence). DNA of the CDR3: TGTGCCAGCAGTCCTATGGGACAGGGGGCGCTGTACGAGCAGTACTTC. The encoded protein is CASSPMGQGALYEQYF.

This clone was observed a single time. J is TRBJ2-7 and V is TRBV5-1; 12 nucleotides align to TRBD2. The V segment lost 4 bases and the J segment 2 bases; nucleotides outside the gene matches: 7. This CDR3 has 16 residues. Germline CDR1 and CDR2: SGHRS and YFSETQ. The CDR3 DNA reads TGCGCCAGCAGCCCTGGACTAGCGGGGTTACCCTACGAGCAGTACTTC. Protein sequence: CASSPGLAGLPYEQYF.

This clone was observed a single time. The chain recombines TRBV7-2 with TRBJ1-3, with D maybe TRBD1 (5 bases). CDR3 length: 14 amino acids. Germline CDR1 SGHTA, CDR2 FQGNSA. Trimming cost V 1 base and J 3 bases, with 7 bases left between them. DNA for the CDR3: TGTGCCAGCAGCTTAGGGCAGGGTGGAAACACCATATATTTT. Its protein product is CASSLGQGGNTIYF.

J is TRBJ1-1 and V is TRBV6-1; unclear D gene. The germline CDR1 and CDR2 sequences are MNHNS and SASEGT. V lost 6 bases and J 1 base, leaving 6 bases between the germline ends. The CDR3 has 12 residues. CDR3 DNA sequence: TGTGCCAGCAGGAGTCCGAACACTGAAGCTTTCTTT. This translates into CASRSPNTEAFF.